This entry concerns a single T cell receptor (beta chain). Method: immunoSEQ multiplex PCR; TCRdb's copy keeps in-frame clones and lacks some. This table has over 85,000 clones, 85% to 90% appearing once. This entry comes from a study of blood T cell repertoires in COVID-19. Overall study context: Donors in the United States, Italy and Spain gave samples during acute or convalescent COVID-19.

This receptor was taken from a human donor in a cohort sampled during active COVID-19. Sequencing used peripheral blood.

CDR3 loop: CASSKAVGGRAEAFF. The CDR3 bases are TGTGCCAGCAGCAAAGCGGTGGGAGGGAGGGCTGAAGCTTTCTTT. The chain couples TRBV21-1 to TRBJ1-1. TRBV21-1 is termed a pseudogene. This CDR3 spans 15 amino acids.